The rows below give T cell receptor beta chains drawn from one sample of a study of T cell changes during pregnancy in multiple sclerosis. Data came from immunoSEQ multiplex PCR; TCRdb stores just in-frame clones and leaves some out. The sample includes about 60,000 clones, 80% to 95% of them seen just once. The sample in question was peripheral blood, obtained in the first trimester of pregnancy. These receptors were collected from a female donor with multiple sclerosis, enrolled in a pregnancy study. CDR3s include the opening cysteine and the closing phenylalanine or tryptophan. D genes are given only for firm matches. For some rows the clone size is stated as once, few or many, or as a class when expanded; others skip it.

V gene,D gene,clone size,J gene,CDR3 DNA,CDR3 protein
TRBV6-1,TRBD2,NA,TRBJ2-5,TGTGCCAGCAGTGAATTAGCGGGGGGGCCAGAGACCCAGTACTTC,CASSELAGGPETQYF
TRBV10-3,NA,NA,TRBJ2-2,TGTGCCATCGCGGCAGGGGTCGTAACCGGGGAGCTGTTTTTT,CAIAAGVVTGELFF
TRBV20-1,NA,NA,TRBJ2-3,TGCAGTGCTTGGGTCGGGGATACGCAGTATTTT,CSAWVGDTQYF
TRBV4-1,TRBD1,NA,TRBJ2-6,TGCGCCAGCAGCCTCAGGGGACAGGGGGAACGTTCCGGGGCCAACGTCCTGACTTTC,CASSLRGQGERSGANVLTF
TRBV6-5,TRBD1,NA,TRBJ2-7,TGTGCCAGCAGCTCCGGACAGGGCTACGAGCAGTACTTC,CASSSGQGYEQYF
TRBV15,NA,NA,TRBJ1-5,TGTGCCACCAGCCCAAGGAGGAATCAGCCCCAGCATTTT,CATSPRRNQPQHF
TRBV6-5,TRBD1,NA,TRBJ2-7,TGTGCCAGCAGTTACGGGACAGGGGGCTTCTACGAGCAGTACTTC,CASSYGTGGFYEQYF
TRBV7-2,TRBD2,NA,TRBJ2-7,TGTGCCAGCAGCCTGAACGCGGGGGGCCTGTACGAGCAGTACTTC,CASSLNAGGLYEQYF
TRBV19,NA,NA,TRBJ1-6,TGTGCCAGTGGCTTCGCGGATTCACCCCTCCACTTT,CASGFADSPLHF
TRBV7-3,TRBD2,NA,TRBJ2-1,TGTGCCAGCAGCCCCTTAGCGGGGAGCTACAATGAGCAGTTCTTC,CASSPLAGSYNEQFF
TRBV19,TRBD1,NA,TRBJ2-7,TGTGCCAGTAGTACAACGGACAGGGGATTATCCGAGCAGTACTTC,CASSTTDRGLSEQYF
TRBV6-5,NA,NA,TRBJ2-7,TGTGCCAGCAGTTACTCTGGACACGAGCAGTACTTC,CASSYSGHEQYF
TRBV19,TRBD2,NA,TRBJ2-3,TGTGCCAGTAGACTAGCGGGGGGGATTGGCACAGATACGCAGTATTTT,CASRLAGGIGTDTQYF
TRBV5-6,NA,NA,TRBJ1-1,TGTGCCAGCAGAACTTTATCTGGGTTGTTGGCGGACACTGAAGCTTTCTTT,CASRTLSGLLADTEAFF
TRBV5-5,NA,NA,TRBJ2-3,TGTGCCAGCAGCCTCTTCGGCACAGATACGCAGTATTTT,CASSLFGTDTQYF
TRBV9,NA,NA,TRBJ1-1,TGTGCCAGCAGCGCAGCGGGAAAACAGATGAACACTGAAGCTTTCTTT,CASSAAGKQMNTEAFF
TRBV9,NA,NA,TRBJ2-7,TGTGCCAGCAGCGTAGGTCTTAGCGGTTACGAGCAGTACTTC,CASSVGLSGYEQYF
TRBV7-9,TRBD2,NA,TRBJ2-7,TGTGCCAGCAGGGCTAGCGGGGAGACCTACGAGCAGTACTTC,CASRASGETYEQYF
TRBV6-5,TRBD1,NA,TRBJ2-7,TGTGCCAGCAGTTACACAGGGGGCTACGAGCAGTACTTC,CASSYTGGYEQYF
TRBV18,TRBD1,NA,TRBJ2-1,TGTGCCAGCTCGCCCTCAGGGGGGCAGTTCTTC,CASSPSGGQFF
TRBV18,NA,NA,TRBJ1-1,TGTGCCAGCTCACCACGGGAGAGGAACACTGAAGCTTTCTTT,CASSPRERNTEAFF
TRBV12-1,NA,NA,TRBJ1-2,TGTGCCAGCAGCTTCGAACAGGGGCCCAGGGGCTATGGCTACACCTTC,CASSFEQGPRGYGYTF
TRBV7-9,NA,NA,TRBJ2-7,TGTGCCAGCACCGAAAACAGGGCTAACTCCTACGAGCAGTACTTC,CASTENRANSYEQYF
TRBV4-3,TRBD1,NA,TRBJ2-3,TGCGCCAGCAGCCAAGCTGCAGGGGGCAGGGATACGCAGTATTTT,CASSQAAGGRDTQYF
TRBV5-5,TRBD2,NA,TRBJ2-3,TGTGCCAGCAGCTTGTCGGGGGGGGATGTAGATACGCAGTATTTT,CASSLSGGDVDTQYF
TRBV6-5,NA,NA,TRBJ2-2,TGTGCCAGCACGCTAACAGGGAGGAACACCGGGGAGCTGTTTTTT,CASTLTGRNTGELFF
TRBV18,NA,NA,TRBJ2-7,TGTGCCAGCTCACCACCGCGGCAGGGGAGCTCCTACGAGCAGTACTTC,CASSPPRQGSSYEQYF
TRBV7-3,NA,NA,TRBJ2-2,TGTGCCAGCAGACCAAAGGGAGTCAACACCGGGGAGCTGTTTTTT,CASRPKGVNTGELFF
TRBV7-3,NA,NA,TRBJ2-3,TGTGCCAGCAGCTCCTTCACTAGCACAGATACGCAGTATTTT,CASSSFTSTDTQYF
TRBV6-6,TRBD1,NA,TRBJ1-1,TGTGCCAGCAGTCTCACGACAGGGAAGACTGAAGCTTTCTTT,CASSLTTGKTEAFF
TRBV14,TRBD1,NA,TRBJ2-1,TGTGCCAGCAGCCAAGGAGCCGGACAGGGGATAAATGAGCAGTTCTTC,CASSQGAGQGINEQFF
TRBV4-2,TRBD1,NA,TRBJ1-2,TGTGCCAGCAGCCAAGCGGGACAGGTTGAAGGCTATGGCTACACCTTC,CASSQAGQVEGYGYTF
TRBV7-9,NA,NA,TRBJ2-1,TGTGCCAGCAGCCGTCATGACGGGGTAAATGAGCAGTTCTTC,CASSRHDGVNEQFF
TRBV4-2,NA,NA,TRBJ2-5,TGTGCCAGCAGCCATCCAGGCGGGGGCAGGGAAGAGACCCAGTACTTC,CASSHPGGGREETQYF
TRBV29-1,NA,NA,TRBJ1-1,TGCAGCGCCCCCCGGGGGGGCCGTCTGGGTGAAGCTTTCTTT,CSAPRGGRLGEAFF
TRBV9,NA,NA,TRBJ1-2,TGTGCCAGCAGCGTAGCGGGAGGACGGAGCTATGGCTACACCTTC,CASSVAGGRSYGYTF
TRBV7-2,TRBD1,NA,TRBJ1-6,TGTGCCAGCAGCTTAGTTGGCGCCCTCGGGACAGGGTATAATTCACCCCTCCACTTT,CASSLVGALGTGYNSPLHF
TRBV6-1,NA,NA,TRBJ1-2,TGTGCCAGCAGTGAAGGGGACTTAGGCAGGATCTATGGCTACACCTTC,CASSEGDLGRIYGYTF
TRBV5-6,NA,NA,TRBJ2-5,TGTGCCAGCAGCTTGGTTCGACAGGCAAACGACGGGACCCAGTACTTC,CASSLVRQANDGTQYF
TRBV29-1,NA,NA,TRBJ2-7,TGCAGCGTGGATAACGACAGTTACGAGCAGTACTTC,CSVDNDSYEQYF
TRBV19,TRBD1,NA,TRBJ2-7,TGTGCCAGTAGTGCGGGACAGGGCTACGAGCAGTACTTC,CASSAGQGYEQYF
TRBV29-1,TRBD1,NA,TRBJ1-1,TGCAGCGTCGGACAGGGGTCATGGAACACTGAAGCTTTCTTT,CSVGQGSWNTEAFF
TRBV7-3,TRBD1,few,TRBJ1-2,TGTGCCAGCATCACCATCGGGCGACAGGGGGATAACTATGGCTACACCTTC,CASITIGRQGDNYGYTF
TRBV9,TRBD1,once,TRBJ2-5,TGTGCCAGCAGCTTGACAGGGGGCACGGAGACCCAGTACTTC,CASSLTGGTETQYF
TRBV9,TRBD2,NA,TRBJ2-3,TGTGCCAGCAGCGTAGGGGGGGGTCCAGATACGCAGTATTTT,CASSVGGGPDTQYF
TRBV21-1,NA,NA,TRBJ1-3,TGTGCCAGCAGCAAAGGGGGCTCTCCTGGAAACACCATATATTTT,CASSKGGSPGNTIYF
TRBV19,NA,NA,TRBJ2-5,TGTGCCAGTAGTATCCCCCAGGGGCTAGGAGAGACCCAGTACTTC,CASSIPQGLGETQYF
TRBV29-1,NA,NA,TRBJ2-5,TGCAGCGTTCACAGGGTACGGGAGACCCAGTACTTC,CSVHRVRETQYF
TRBV7-2,NA,NA,TRBJ1-3,TGTGCCAGCAGCTCCATCTCTGGAAACACCATATATTTT,CASSSISGNTIYF
TRBV13,NA,NA,TRBJ2-7,TGTGCCAGCAGCCCAGGGACTTTCGAGCAGTACTTC,CASSPGTFEQYF
TRBV27,NA,NA,TRBJ1-1,TGTGCCAGCAGTTTATCCGGGGTCACTGAAGCTTTCTTT,CASSLSGVTEAFF
TRBV5-5,NA,NA,TRBJ1-2,TGTGCCAGCAGCTGGACGGACATGATCAACTATGGCTACACCTTC,CASSWTDMINYGYTF
TRBV19,NA,once,TRBJ1-1,TGTGCCAGTAGTATAGGGCAGGGGAGGAACACTGAAGCTTTCTTT,CASSIGQGRNTEAFF
TRBV7-2,TRBD1,NA,TRBJ2-6,TGTGCCAGCAGCTTAGCAGGGCAGGGGGCCTCTGGGGCCAACGTCCTGACTTTC,CASSLAGQGASGANVLTF
TRBV5-4,TRBD2,NA,TRBJ2-2,TGTGCCAGCAGCTTGAGACTAGCCGAAACCGGGGAGCTGTTTTTT,CASSLRLAETGELFF
TRBV19,TRBD2,NA,TRBJ2-3,TGTGCCAGTAGTATAGTTTCTAGCGGGGGGCCACGGTCAGATACGCAGTATTTT,CASSIVSSGGPRSDTQYF
TRBV2,NA,NA,TRBJ2-7,TGTGCCAGCAAACCGGGTTCCTCCTACGAGCAGTACTTC,CASKPGSSYEQYF
TRBV5-8,NA,NA,TRBJ1-1,TGTGCCAGCAGCTTGGGCAGGGTATGGACTGAAGCTTTCTTT,CASSLGRVWTEAFF
TRBV5-4,TRBD2,NA,TRBJ2-1,TGTGCCAGCAGCTTGGGGACTAGCGAGAAGAGTGAGCAGTTCTTC,CASSLGTSEKSEQFF
TRBV25-1,NA,NA,TRBJ1-5,TGTGCCAGCAGTGACTGGGGGGGTTTAGGCAATCAGCCCCAGCATTTT,CASSDWGGLGNQPQHF